The clone carrying this TCR beta chain was seen repeatedly, ten times or more. Per the germline V gene, CDR1 is LNHNV and CDR2 is YYDKDF (reference sequence). The germline V and J ends were trimmed by 0 bases and 6 bases, with 12 bases remaining between them. The CDR3 has 15 amino acids. This specimen belongs to a study of cytomegalovirus exposure and HLA in healthy donors. Some clones are missing from TCRdb's copy, which holds only in-frame ones; the method was immunoSEQ multiplex PCR. This table has under 250,000 clones, about three quarters appearing once. Sequencing input: PBMCs. This sequence joins TRBV15 and TRBJ1-5; the D gene is possibly TRBD1 (6 bases). The TCR originated in a young woman in good health and CMV-seronegative. The CDR3 coding sequence is TGTGCCACCAGCAGAGATCCGGGGGGCCGTCAGCCCCAGCATTTT. Translating gives CATSRDPGGRQPQHF.